This TCR beta chain comes out of a study of radiation and T cells in renal cell carcinoma. Using immunoSEQ multiplex PCR, the repertoire was profiled, and TCRdb retains in-frame clones only, with some absent. The table lists 110,000 to 150,000 clones, over 80% of them singletons. Germline V CDR1 and CDR2: SGHRS, YFSETQ. The CDR3 spans 13 residues. Trimming took off 5 bases at V and 8 bases at J, with 16 bases between the two ends. The time point is: baseline pretreatment blood. Treatment given: 15 Gy SBRT to primary tumor, nephrectomy 4 weeks later. V is TRBV5-1 and J is TRBJ1-2; no clear D gene. The receptor was derived from a woman aged 50 to 60 with renal cell carcinoma. The source was blood, collected from a patient whose treatment included radiotherapy and nephrectomy. The CDR3 DNA follows: TGCGCCAGCAGTCCCTCGGTCGGAGAAGGCTACACCTTC. This translates into CASSPSVGEGYTF.